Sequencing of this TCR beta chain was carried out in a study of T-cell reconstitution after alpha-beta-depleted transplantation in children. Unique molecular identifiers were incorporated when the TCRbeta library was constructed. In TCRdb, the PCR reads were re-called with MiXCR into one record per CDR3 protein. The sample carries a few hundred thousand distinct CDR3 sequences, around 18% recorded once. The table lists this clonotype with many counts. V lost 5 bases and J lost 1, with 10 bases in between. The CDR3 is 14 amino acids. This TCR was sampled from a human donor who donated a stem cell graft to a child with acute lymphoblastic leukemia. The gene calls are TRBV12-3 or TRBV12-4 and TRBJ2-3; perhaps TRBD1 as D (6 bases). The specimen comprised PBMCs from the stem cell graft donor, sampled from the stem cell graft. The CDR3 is CASSPGQRTDTQYF. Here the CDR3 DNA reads TGTGCCAGCAGTCCTGGACAGCGCACAGATACGCAGTATTTT.